This T cell receptor (beta chain) was captured in a study of T cells in Graves' hyperthyroidism and ophthalmopathy. V was pared by 2 bases and J by 2 bases, with 7 bases between. The CDR3 is 13 amino acids. Germline values: CDR1 MDHEN, CDR2 SYDVKM. This clonotype came up many times. Amplification targeted TCR beta CDR3 regions from RNA transcripts. The HTBI set primed first-round TCR CDR3 RT-PCR. TCRdb re-called the multiplex PCR reads with MiXCR, one entry per CDR3 protein. The table has about 210,000 distinct CDR3 sequences, around 18% seen once; the top ten hold roughly two fifths. The authors deemed Graves' hyperthyroidism stable absent ophthalmopathy progression within 18 months.

Sequencing input: blood. The clonotype originates from a man aged 40-55 years with Graves' hyperthyroidism. The V call is TRBV28, the J call TRBJ2-7; D is perhaps TRBD2 (5 bases). As DNA, the CDR3 is TGTGCCAGCAGTTTACCCGGGACCTACGAGCAGTACTTC. Translating it yields CASSLPGTYEQYF.